This T cell receptor beta chain is from a study of T cell responses to AZD1222 COVID-19 vaccine. Broader study findings: Spike-specific TCRs gained breadth and depth after people received two AZD1222 doses. AZD1222 recipients seropositive at baseline numbered only six or seven.

This clone was recorded once. Its antigen is as yet unknown. Assay used: immunoSEQ multiplex PCR; TCRdb lists only in-frame clones, some missing. The sample records more than 90,000 clones, around nine tenths being singletons. The CDR3 has 15 residues. Germline V gene sequence: CDR1 LNHDA, CDR2 SQIVND (reference sequence). V gave up 1 base and J gave up 2 bases, with 12 bases separating them. The sequenced sample was peripheral blood, obtained 28 days after the second AZD1222 dose. This chain joins TRBV19 and TRBJ2-7, with D maybe TRBD2 (7 bases). This receptor was identified in an adult who received the AZD1222 COVID-19 vaccine. The CDR3 DNA follows: TGTGCCAGTAGTATAGCGGGGGGCTCGACCTACGAGCAGTACTTC. This codes for CASSIAGGSTYEQYF.